This TCR beta chain was recorded in a study of blood T cell repertoires in COVID-19. Study-wide context: Specimens from acute and convalescent COVID-19 originated in the United States, Italy and Spain. The cDNA or gDNA used as material had been derived from T cells, B-cell-depleted T cells, or PBMCs.

Cohort 3 recovery required two negative PCRs, clearance, or symptom resolution. Germline V gene sequence: CDR1 SGHRS, CDR2 YFSETQ. V was trimmed by 5 bases and J by 2 bases, leaving 16 bases between them. The CDR3 is 16 amino acids. This table comes from immunoSEQ multiplex PCR, and its TCRdb copy is limited to in-frame clones, with some not included. Among around 470,000 clones listed, about nine tenths were seen once. The material sequenced was PBMCs or T cells enriched from blood (not recorded which). The source is a man aged 18 to 35 who had recovered from COVID-19. This chain joins TRBV5-1 and TRBJ2-2; D call uncertain. The CDR3 coding sequence is TGCGCCAGCAGTCAAAGTGTCAGGCTCAACACCGGGGAGCTGTTTTTT. Translation gives CASSQSVRLNTGELFF.